This entry lists 4 T cell receptor beta chains sequenced from one sample in a study of CD8 T cells in Susac syndrome. The authors reverse transcribed roughly 0.5 to 1 ug RNA with random hexamers. In TCRdb, the immunoSEQ multiplex PCR reads were re-called with MiXCR into one record per CDR3 protein. The profile shows 150,000 or so distinct CDR3 sequences, approximately 95% of them singletons. The sequenced sample was CD4+ T cells from PBMCs. The receptors come from a human donor with Susac syndrome.

V and J are TRBV10-3 and TRBJ2-7, with no clear D. There are 14 residues in the CDR3. Germline CDR1 and CDR2: ENHRY and SYGVKD. V gave up 7 bases and J gave up 4 bases, with 17 bases separating them. This CDR3 is CAITVEPARYEQYF. The CDR3 DNA reads as TGTGCCATCACTGTGGAACCGGCCAGGTACGAGCAGTACTTC.

The chain joins TRBV5-1 to TRBJ2-5; D may be TRBD1 or TRBD2 (6 bases each). Germline V gene lookup returns CDR1 SGHRS and CDR2 YFSETQ. The length of the CDR3 is 16 residues. V was clipped by 4 bases and J by 4 bases, with 20 bases between them. The CDR3 DNA is TGCGCCAGCAGCCTCTCATTGAGCGGAGGGGGAGAGACCCAGTACTTC. Its protein is CASSLSLSGGGETQYF.

V usage is TRBV20-1 and J usage is TRBJ2-5, with 10 bases aligning to TRBD2. This CDR3 has 14 amino acids. The ends lost 5 bases at V and 5 bases at J; junction bases unmatched: 8. Germline V gene lookup returns CDR1 DFQATT and CDR2 SNEGSKA (reference sequence). CDR3 nucleotides: TGCAGTGCTCCCCGGCTAGCGGGAGAGGAGACCCAGTACTTC. The encoded protein is CSAPRLAGEETQYF.

This clonotype was counted only a few times. This sequence joins TRBV9 and TRBJ2-5; TRBD2 might be the D (6 bases). Trimming shortened V by 2 bases and J by 5 bases, and 10 bases separated the two germline ends. There are 13 residues in the CDR3. The V gene's germline CDR1 is SGDLS and CDR2 YYNGEE. The CDR3 bases are TGTGCCAGCAGCGTGGAGGGGAGGGAGACCCAGTACTTC. Amino acid sequence: CASSVEGRETQYF.